This section outlines one T cell receptor (beta chain) sequence together with its context. This entry comes from a study of cytomegalovirus exposure and HLA in healthy donors. PCR was performed using 60 Vbeta and 13 Jbeta primers. Only in-frame clones appear in the TCRdb table, and some are missing; sequencing was by immunoSEQ multiplex PCR. This sample has approximately 190,000 clones, with around 73% found just once. Looked up from germline, CDR1 is SGDLS and CDR2 is YYNGEE. CDR3 length: 15 amino acids. V lost 2 bases to trimming and J lost 2 bases, with 10 bases between them. Sequenced input: PBMCs. This TCR was recovered from a woman aged 25-40 years in good health and CMV-seropositive. The chain uses TRBV9 and TRBJ2-2; D uncertain. In DNA, the CDR3 is TGTGCCAGCAGCGTGTTTAGAGAAAACACCGGGGAGCTGTTTTTT. Translation gives CASSVFRENTGELFF.